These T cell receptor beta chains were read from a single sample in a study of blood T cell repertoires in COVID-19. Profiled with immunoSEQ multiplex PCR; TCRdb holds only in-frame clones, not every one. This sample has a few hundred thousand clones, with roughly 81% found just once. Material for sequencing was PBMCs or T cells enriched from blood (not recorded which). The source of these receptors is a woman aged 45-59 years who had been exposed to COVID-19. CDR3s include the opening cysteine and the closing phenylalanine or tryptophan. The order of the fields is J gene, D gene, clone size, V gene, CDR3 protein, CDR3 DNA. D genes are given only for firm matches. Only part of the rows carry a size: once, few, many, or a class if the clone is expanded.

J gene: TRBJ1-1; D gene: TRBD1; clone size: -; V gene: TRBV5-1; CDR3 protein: CASSLAGTVMNTEAFF; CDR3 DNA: TGCGCCAGCAGCTTGGCCGGGACAGTAATGAACACTGAAGCTTTCTTT
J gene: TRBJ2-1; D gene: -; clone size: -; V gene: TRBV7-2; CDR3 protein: CASSPQVSSYNEQFF; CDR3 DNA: TGTGCCAGCAGTCCACAGGTTAGCTCCTACAATGAGCAGTTCTTC
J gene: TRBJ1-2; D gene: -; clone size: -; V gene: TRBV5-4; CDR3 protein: CASRQAGTGSRGYTF; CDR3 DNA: TGTGCCAGCAGGCAAGCGGGAACAGGGAGTCGTGGCTACACCTTC
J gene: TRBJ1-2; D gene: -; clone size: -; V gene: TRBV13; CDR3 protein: CASSLVGSDGYTF; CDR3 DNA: TGTGCCAGCAGCTTAGTCGGGTCCGATGGCTACACCTTC
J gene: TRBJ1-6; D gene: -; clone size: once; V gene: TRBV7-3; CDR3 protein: CASSFRVDSPLHF; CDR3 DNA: TGTGCCAGCAGCTTCAGGGTAGATTCACCCCTCCACTTT
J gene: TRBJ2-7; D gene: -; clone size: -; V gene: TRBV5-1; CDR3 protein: CASSRGRFEFYEQYF; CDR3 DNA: TGCGCCAGCAGCCGGGGTCGTTTCGAATTTTACGAGCAGTACTTC
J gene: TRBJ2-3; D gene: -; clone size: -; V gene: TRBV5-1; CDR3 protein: CASSLDGGLGTQYF; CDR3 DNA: TGCGCCAGCAGCTTGGATGGGGGCTTGGGTACGCAGTATTTT
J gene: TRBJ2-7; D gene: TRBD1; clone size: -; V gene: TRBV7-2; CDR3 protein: CASSSWDRGYEQYF; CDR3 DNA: TGTGCCAGCAGCTCCTGGGACAGGGGTTACGAGCAGTACTTC
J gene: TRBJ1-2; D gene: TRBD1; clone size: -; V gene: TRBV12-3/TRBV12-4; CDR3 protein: CASSFSGGNGYTF; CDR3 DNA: TGTGCCAGCAGTTTCTCAGGGGGGAATGGCTACACCTTC
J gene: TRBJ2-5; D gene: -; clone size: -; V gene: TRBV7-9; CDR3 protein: CASSLRGRGGDSEETQYF; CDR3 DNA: TGTGCCAGCAGCTTACGAGGCCGAGGCGGGGATTCCGAAGAGACCCAGTACTTC
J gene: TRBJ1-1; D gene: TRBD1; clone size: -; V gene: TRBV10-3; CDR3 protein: CAISIKGQGATEAFF; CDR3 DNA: TGTGCCATCAGCATTAAGGGACAGGGTGCGACTGAAGCTTTCTTT
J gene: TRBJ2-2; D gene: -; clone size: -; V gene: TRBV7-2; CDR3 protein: CASSTETDYTGELFF; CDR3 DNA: TGTGCCAGCAGCACCGAGACAGATTACACCGGGGAGCTGTTTTTT
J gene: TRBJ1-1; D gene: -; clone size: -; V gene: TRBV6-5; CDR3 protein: CASLRGRTEAFF; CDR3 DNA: TGTGCCAGCCTGAGGGGGAGAACTGAAGCTTTCTTT
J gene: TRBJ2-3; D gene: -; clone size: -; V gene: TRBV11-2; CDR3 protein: CASSLVGRTGADTQYF; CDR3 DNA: TGTGCCAGCAGCTTAGTCGGGAGAACGGGGGCAGATACGCAGTATTTT
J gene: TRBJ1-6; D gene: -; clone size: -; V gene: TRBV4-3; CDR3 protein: CASSLGWGDSPLHF; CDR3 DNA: TGCGCCAGCAGCTTAGGATGGGGAGATTCACCCCTCCACTTT
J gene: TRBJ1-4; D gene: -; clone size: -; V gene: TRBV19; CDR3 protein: CASSKGIRATNEKLFF; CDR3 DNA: TGTGCCAGTAGTAAGGGGATTCGGGCAACTAATGAAAAACTGTTTTTT
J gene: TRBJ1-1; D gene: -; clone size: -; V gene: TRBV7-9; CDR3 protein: CASSLSVGEAFF; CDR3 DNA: TGTGCCAGCAGCTTAAGCGTGGGTGAAGCTTTCTTT
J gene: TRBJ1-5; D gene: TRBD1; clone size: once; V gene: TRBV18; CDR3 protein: CASSPTGFDQPQHF; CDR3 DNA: TGTGCCAGCTCACCGACAGGGTTTGATCAGCCCCAGCATTTT
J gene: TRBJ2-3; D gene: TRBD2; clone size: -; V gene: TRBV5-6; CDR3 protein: CASSLLGRGPTDTQYF; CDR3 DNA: TGTGCCAGCAGCTTGCTTGGGAGGGGCCCTACAGATACGCAGTATTTT
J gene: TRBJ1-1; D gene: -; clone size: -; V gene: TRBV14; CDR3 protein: CASSARTVSEAFF; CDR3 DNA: TGTGCCAGCAGCGCTCGGACAGTTTCCGAAGCTTTCTTT
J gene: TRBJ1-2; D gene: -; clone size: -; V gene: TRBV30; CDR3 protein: CAWSSRRGYTF; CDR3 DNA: TGTGCCTGGAGCTCTCGTCGGGGCTACACCTTC
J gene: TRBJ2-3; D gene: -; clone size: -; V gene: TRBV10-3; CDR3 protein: CAISDAGAKGDTQYF; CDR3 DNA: TGTGCCATCAGTGACGCGGGGGCTAAGGGAGATACGCAGTATTTT
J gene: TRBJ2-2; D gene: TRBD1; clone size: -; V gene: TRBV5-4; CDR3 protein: CASSRTPGQGIFGELFF; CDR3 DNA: TGTGCCAGCAGCCGTACTCCGGGACAGGGGATCTTCGGGGAGCTGTTTTTT
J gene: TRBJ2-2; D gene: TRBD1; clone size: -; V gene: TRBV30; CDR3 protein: CAWAGQGYTGELFF; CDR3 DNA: TGTGCCTGGGCGGGACAGGGGTACACCGGGGAGCTGTTTTTT
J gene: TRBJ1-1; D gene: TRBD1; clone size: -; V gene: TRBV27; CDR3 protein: CASGTGGRTEAFF; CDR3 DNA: TGTGCCAGCGGGACAGGAGGACGAACTGAAGCTTTCTTT
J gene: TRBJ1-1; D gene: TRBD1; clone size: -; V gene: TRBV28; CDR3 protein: CASGERQGAGTEAFF; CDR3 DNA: TGTGCCAGCGGGGAGAGACAGGGGGCCGGCACTGAAGCTTTCTTT
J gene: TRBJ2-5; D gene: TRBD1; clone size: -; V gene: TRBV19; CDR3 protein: CASSGDSQETQYF; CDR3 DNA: TGTGCCAGTAGTGGGGACAGCCAAGAGACCCAGTACTTC
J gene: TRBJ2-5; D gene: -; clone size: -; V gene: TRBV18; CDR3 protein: CASSPDFQETQYF; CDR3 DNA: TGTGCCAGCTCACCAGACTTCCAAGAGACCCAGTACTTC
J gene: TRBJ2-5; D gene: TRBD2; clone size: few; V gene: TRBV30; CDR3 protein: CAWRRGGPRQETQYF; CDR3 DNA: TGTGCCTGGAGGAGGGGAGGGCCACGCCAAGAGACCCAGTACTTC
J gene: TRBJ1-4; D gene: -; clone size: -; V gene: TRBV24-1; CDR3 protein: CATSDPRGGDEKLFF; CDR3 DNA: TGTGCCACCAGTGATCCAAGGGGGGGCGATGAAAAACTGTTTTTT
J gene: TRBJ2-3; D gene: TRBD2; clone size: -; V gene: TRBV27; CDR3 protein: CASSLSAPLPGLAGSIRSTDTQYF; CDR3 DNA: TGTGCCAGCAGTTTATCGGCCCCCTTACCTGGACTAGCAGGATCTATTAGGAGCACAGATACGCAGTATTTT
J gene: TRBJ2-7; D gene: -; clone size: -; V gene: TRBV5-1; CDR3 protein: CASRLAPDSYEQYF; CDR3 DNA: TGCGCCAGCAGGCTTGCGCCTGATTCCTACGAGCAGTACTTC
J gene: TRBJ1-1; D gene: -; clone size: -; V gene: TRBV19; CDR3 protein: CASSIRHTGTNTEAFF; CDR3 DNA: TGTGCCAGTAGTATCAGGCACACAGGAACTAACACTGAAGCTTTCTTT
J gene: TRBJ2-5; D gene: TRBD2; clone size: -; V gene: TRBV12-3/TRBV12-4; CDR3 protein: CASSRGGETQYF; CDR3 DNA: TGTGCCAGCAGCCGGGGGGGCGAGACCCAGTACTTC
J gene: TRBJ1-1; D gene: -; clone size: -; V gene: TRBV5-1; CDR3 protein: CASSLGPGQNTEAFF; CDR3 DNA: TGCGCCAGCAGCTTGGGGCCAGGACAGAACACTGAAGCTTTCTTT
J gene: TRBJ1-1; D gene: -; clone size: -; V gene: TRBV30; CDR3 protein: CAWGGEAFF; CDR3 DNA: TGTGCCTGGGGGGGGGAAGCTTTCTTT